One sample yielded the 30 T cell receptor beta chains listed below, sequenced in a study of blood T cell repertoires in COVID-19. Data came from immunoSEQ multiplex PCR; TCRdb stores just in-frame clones and leaves some out. Of around 85,000 clones listed, approximately 88% are singletons. The sequenced material came from peripheral blood. The receptor source for this set is a man in his sixties with acute or convalescent COVID-19.

CDR3 sequence reads: CASSPNDRGRSGPSGNTIYF. Written as DNA, the CDR3 is TGTGCCAGCTCACCAAACGACAGGGGGAGGAGTGGGCCCTCTGGAAACACCATATATTTT. The rearrangement joins TRBV18 to TRBJ1-3, with 9 bases aligning to TRBD1. Germline V gene lookup returns CDR1 KGHSH and CDR2 LQKENI. The length of the CDR3 is 20 residues. V dropped 2 bases and J dropped 0; count of bases not matched to a gene: 14.

DNA of the CDR3: TGTGCCAGCAGCTTGGATCAAGGGTCTAGCTCACCCCTCCACTTT. It encodes CASSLDQGSSSPLHF. The V call is TRBV5-6, the J call TRBJ1-6; no clear D. The V and J ends lost 0 bases and 10 bases respectively, with 14 bases between them. Germline CDR1 and CDR2: SGHDT and YYEEEE. The CDR3 contains 15 residues.

Only a few counts were recorded for this clone. This rearrangement joins TRBV5-1 to TRBJ2-2; TRBD1 matches 8 bases. The CDR3 covers 14 residues. The V segment lost 4 bases and the J segment 5 bases; nucleotides outside the gene matches: 4. Per germline, CDR1 SGHRS and CDR2 YFSETQ. The CDR3 coding sequence is TGCGCCAGCAGCAAGGACAGGGAAACCGGGGAGCTGTTTTTT. Translating gives CASSKDRETGELFF.

The chain has TRBV30 and TRBJ2-7; weak D call: TRBD1 (6 bases). Per germline, CDR1 GTSNPN and CDR2 SVGIG (reference sequence). V lost 5 bases, J lost 4 bases, and 21 bases lay in between. CDR3 length: 15 amino acids. CDR3 sequence (DNA): TGTGCCTGGGGAGGTGTACAGGGAGATAAGTACGAGCAGTACTTC. Its protein is CAWGGVQGDKYEQYF.

The rearrangement uses TRBV6-7 and TRBJ1-2; possible D gene TRBD1, 5 bases. TRBV6-7 is given ORF status, its function remaining uncertain. V lost 0 bases and J lost 0, with 14 bases in between. The CDR3 is 17 amino acids. This CDR3 is CASSYSLGTQANYGYTF. For the CDR3, the DNA is TGTGCCAGCAGTTACTCGCTCGGGACTCAAGCTAACTATGGCTACACCTTC.

This clone was recorded only once. The V call is TRBV18, the J call TRBJ2-2, with TRBD2 matching over 7 bases. The ends lost 3 bases at V and 4 bases at J; junction bases unmatched: 8. From germline, CDR1 is KGHSH and CDR2 LQKENI. CDR3 length equals 16 residues. CDR3 residues: CASSPPSGEVTGELFF. CDR3 DNA sequence: TGTGCCAGCTCACCCCCGAGCGGGGAGGTCACCGGGGAGCTGTTTTTT.

The rearrangement joins TRBV5-1 to TRBJ1-3; possible D gene TRBD1, 6 bases. Trimming took off 5 bases at V and 4 bases at J, with 13 bases between the two ends. Germline V gene sequence: CDR1 SGHRS, CDR2 YFSETQ. The CDR3 runs to 14 residues. The chain's CDR3 is CASSGGDIGNTIYF. The CDR3 nucleotides are TGCGCCAGCAGTGGGGGGGACATCGGAAACACCATATATTTT.

The chain couples TRBV6-2 or TRBV6-3 to TRBJ1-2, with TRBD1 matching over 7 bases. Germline values: CDR1 MNHEY, CDR2 SVGEGT. CDR3 length: 16 amino acids. Trimming cost V 5 bases and J 0 bases; bases outside gene matches: 9. The CDR3 DNA follows: TGTGCCAGCAGTCGGGGACAGAGCCTAACTAACTATGGCTACACCTTC. Encoded protein: CASSRGQSLTNYGYTF.

The gene calls are TRBV6-6 and TRBJ2-5, with 9 bases matching TRBD1. Trimming cost V 6 bases and J 5 bases; bases outside gene matches: 7. There are 14 residues in the CDR3. Germline V gene lookup returns CDR1 MNHNY and CDR2 SVGAGI (reference sequence). The CDR3 region has the DNA TGTGCCAGCAGAACCGGGACAGGGTTGGAGACCCAGTACTTC. Protein product: CASRTGTGLETQYF.

The chain has TRBV5-1 and TRBJ2-1; 9 bases are shared with TRBD1. In germline, CDR1 is SGHRS, CDR2 YFSETQ. There are 15 residues in the CDR3. The J segment lost 5 bases and the V segment lost 2 bases, leaving 5 bases of the junction unmatched. The CDR3 DNA sequence: TGCGCCAGCAGCTTTGGGGGACAGGGAAACAATGAGCAGTTCTTC. Translation gives CASSFGGQGNNEQFF.

This clone was recorded only once. The chain links TRBV18 to TRBJ2-5, with a tentative D call TRBD1 (6 bases). Germline CDR1 and CDR2: KGHSH and LQKENI. This CDR3 is 15 amino acids long. Trimming removed 4 bases at V and 2 bases at J, with 14 bases between. CDR3 sequence: CASSLTTGTQETQYF. Here the CDR3 DNA reads TGTGCCAGCTCACTAACGACCGGGACACAAGAGACCCAGTACTTC. Filled out from reference TRBV18 and TRBJ2-5, the complete variable domain reads NAGVMQNPRHLVRRRGQEARLRCSPMKGHSHVYWYRQLPEEGLKFMVYLQKENIIDESGMPKERFSAEFPKEGPSILRIQQVVRGDSAAYFCASSLTTGTQETQYFGPGTRLLVL.

The chain is built from TRBV6-1 and TRBJ1-3, with D perhaps TRBD1 (6 bases). This CDR3 spans 18 amino acids. Germline V CDR1 and CDR2: MNHNS, SASEGT. Between the trimmed V and J ends, which lost 2 bases and 3 bases, there was a span of 20 bases. The CDR3 loop is CASSESLLGGGSGNTIYF. In nucleotides, the CDR3 is TGTGCCAGCAGTGAAAGCCTATTGGGAGGGGGTAGTGGAAACACCATATATTTT.

This chain connects TRBV5-6 to TRBJ2-1; 8 bases line up with TRBD1. The CDR3 is 15 residues long. Trimming took 5 bases from V and 6 from J; bases not matched to a gene: 10. Germline V CDR1 and CDR2: SGHDT, YYEEEE. The CDR3 DNA is TGTGCCAGCAGTCAGGACAGGACAGGGTTCAATGAGCAGTTCTTC. The encoded protein is CASSQDRTGFNEQFF.

The chain combines TRBV4-3 with TRBJ2-3; TRBD2 matches at 13 bases. V was pared by 0 bases and J by 10 bases, with 7 bases of the junction left unmatched. CDR3 length: 16 amino acids. Germline values: CDR1 LGHNA, CDR2 YSLEER. DNA of the CDR3: TGCGCCAGCAGCCAAGATAGACTAGCGGGGGGTTCTCCGCAGTATTTT. This encodes CASSQDRLAGGSPQYF.

Only one count was recorded for this clone. The chain uses TRBV7-3 and TRBJ1-1; tentative D call: TRBD1 (5 bases). Trimming removed 0 bases from V and 6 bases from J, with 14 bases in between. Germline V gene data show CDR1 as SGHTA and CDR2 as FQGTGA. CDR3 size: 15 residues. In DNA, the CDR3 is TGTGCCAGCAGCTTAACGGCGGGACCCCTGGCTGAAGCTTTCTTT. This codes for CASSLTAGPLAEAFF.

The chain links TRBV5-5 to TRBJ1-2, with 7 bases identical to TRBD1. V was pared by 4 bases and J by 7 bases, with 7 bases of the junction left unmatched. This CDR3 is 13 amino acids long. CDR1 is SGHKS and CDR2 is YYEKEE in the germline V gene (reference sequence). Here the CDR3 reads CASSLKDRAGYTF. The CDR3, as DNA: TGTGCCAGCAGCCTGAAAGACAGGGCTGGCTACACCTTC.

The genes are TRBV3-1 (or the pseudogene TRBV3-2) and TRBJ1-2; D is possibly TRBD1 (5 bases). Trimming took 3 bases from V and 2 from J, leaving 19 bases between them. The CDR3 sequence is 17 residues long. From germline, CDR1 is LGHDT and CDR2 YNNKEL (reference sequence). CDR3 amino acids: CASSHTTPVQGNYGYTF. The CDR3 nucleotides are TGTGCCAGCAGCCACACTACCCCCGTCCAGGGCAACTATGGCTACACCTTC.

V gene TRBV28 combines with J gene TRBJ1-2; D gene uncertain. Looked up from germline, CDR1 is MDHEN and CDR2 is SYDVKM. V gave up 3 bases and J gave up 3 bases, with 14 bases separating them. The CDR3 covers 15 residues. The CDR3 sequence: CASSFVLLSDYGYTF. CDR3 nucleotide sequence: TGTGCCAGCAGTTTCGTCCTCCTGTCGGACTATGGCTACACCTTC.

V usage is TRBV18 and J usage is TRBJ1-5; D gene ambiguous. V was shortened by 2 bases and J by 11 bases, with 10 bases between the two germline ends. Germline V lookup: CDR1 KGHSH, CDR2 LQKENI. This CDR3 has 12 residues. Here the CDR3 DNA reads TGTGCCAGCTCACCAGATACCGGGACCCAGCATTTT. Residues: CASSPDTGTQHF.

The DNA for the CDR3 is TGTGCCAGCAGCTTTGGGAGAGGTAGCAATCAGCCCCAGCATTTT. Translating gives CASSFGRGSNQPQHF. The rearrangement links TRBV7-2 to TRBJ1-5, with D unclear. CDR1 is SGHTA and CDR2 is FQGNSA in the germline V gene. This CDR3 comprises 15 residues. V lost 3 bases and J lost 0, with 9 bases in between.

This sequence joins TRBV7-2 and TRBJ1-2; TRBD1 aligns across 10 bases. Per germline, CDR1 SGHTA and CDR2 FQGNSA. The ends lost 1 base at V and 8 bases at J; junction bases unmatched: 7. The CDR3 is 15 residues long. This CDR3 reads CASSLVRQGAGGYTF. The DNA for the CDR3 is TGTGCCAGCAGCTTAGTAAGACAGGGGGCGGGAGGCTACACCTTC.

This clone came up once. The chain links TRBV7-2 to TRBJ2-2; D is unresolved. The CDR3 is made up of 15 amino acids. The V gene lost 2 bases and the J gene lost 3 bases, with 10 bases spanning the gap. Germline CDR1 and CDR2: SGHTA and FQGNSA. Here the CDR3 reads CASSLTSAYTGELFF. The CDR3 DNA reads TGTGCCAGCAGCTTAACATCAGCGTACACCGGGGAGCTGTTTTTT.

This chain uses TRBV10-3 with TRBJ1-2; possibly TRBD1 for D (5 bases). The CDR3 extends over 12 amino acids. The germline V gene encodes CDR1 ENHRY and CDR2 SYGVKD. Deletions cut 6 bases from V and 3 bases from J, with 8 bases between. CDR3 residues: CAISQGDYGYTF. As DNA, the CDR3 is TGTGCCATCAGCCAGGGTGACTATGGCTACACCTTC.

The gene calls are TRBV18 and TRBJ1-2; 7 nucleotides line up with TRBD1. Germline V CDR1 and CDR2: KGHSH, LQKENI. The CDR3 is 15 amino acids. V lost 5 bases to trimming and J lost 6 bases; unmatched junction nucleotides: 12. The CDR3 sequence: CASSKGQALFDGYTF. CDR3 coding DNA: TGTGCCAGCTCAAAAGGACAGGCCCTTTTTGATGGCTACACCTTC.

The chain has TRBV3-1 (or the pseudogene TRBV3-2) and TRBJ2-5; 16 positions match TRBD2. V was clipped by 1 base and J by 4 bases; unmatched bases: 6. Germline V lookup: CDR1 LGHDT, CDR2 YNNKEL (reference sequence). The CDR3 contains 18 residues. The CDR3: CASSQAGLAGGLGETQYF. CDR3 coding DNA: TGTGCCAGCAGCCAAGCGGGACTAGCGGGGGGGCTGGGAGAGACCCAGTACTTC.

The chain carries TRBV27 and TRBJ2-3, with 9 bases lining up with TRBD2. This CDR3 comprises 17 residues. V dropped 3 bases and J dropped 0; count of bases not matched to a gene: 7. Germline loops: CDR1 MNHEY, CDR2 SMNVEV (reference sequence). The CDR3 region has the DNA TGTGCCAGCAGTTTCCTAGCGGGGATCCTTAGCACAGATACGCAGTATTTT. This translates into CASSFLAGILSTDTQYF.

This clone was counted a single time. The chain is built from TRBV21-1 and TRBJ1-2. TRBV21-1 is listed as a pseudogene. The CDR3 runs 12 residues. In DNA form, the CDR3 reads TGTGCCAGCAGCAGGAGAATCGATGGCTACACCTTC. This encodes CASSRRIDGYTF.

The rearrangement joins TRBV10-3 to TRBJ2-1, with D maybe TRBD1 (5 bases). Germline-derived CDR1 and CDR2 are ENHRY and SYGVKD. V shed 8 bases and J shed 6 bases, with 11 bases lying between them. CDR3 length: 12 residues. The CDR3 DNA reads TGTGCCATCGGGGCGGCGTCCAATGAGCAGTTCTTC. Protein: CAIGAASNEQFF.

The V and J genes are TRBV7-2 and TRBJ2-6; D remains unclear. The length of the CDR3 is 16 residues. Trimming took 5 bases from V and 4 from J, leaving 15 bases between them. CDR1 and CDR2 (germline): SGHTA, FQGNSA. The CDR3 reads CASSPNFLVGANVLTF. CDR3 sequence (DNA): TGTGCCAGCAGCCCTAACTTTTTGGTGGGGGCCAACGTCCTGACTTTC.

V is TRBV5-1 and J is TRBJ2-2; D may be TRBD2 (6 bases). Trimming cost V 5 bases and J 6 bases, with 17 bases left between them. The CDR3 covers 15 residues. Germline loops: CDR1 SGHRS, CDR2 YFSETQ. This chain's CDR3 is CASRPGSWGAGELFF. The CDR3 bases are TGCGCCAGCAGACCCGGGAGCTGGGGGGCCGGGGAGCTGTTTTTT. Full variable domain (remainder filled in from reference TRBV5-1 and TRBJ2-2): KAGVTQTPRYLIKTRGQQVTLSCSPISGHRSVSWYQQTPGQGLQFLFEYFSETQRNKGNFPGRFSGRQFSNSRSEMNVSTLELGDSALYLCASRPGSWGAGELFFGEGSRLTVL.